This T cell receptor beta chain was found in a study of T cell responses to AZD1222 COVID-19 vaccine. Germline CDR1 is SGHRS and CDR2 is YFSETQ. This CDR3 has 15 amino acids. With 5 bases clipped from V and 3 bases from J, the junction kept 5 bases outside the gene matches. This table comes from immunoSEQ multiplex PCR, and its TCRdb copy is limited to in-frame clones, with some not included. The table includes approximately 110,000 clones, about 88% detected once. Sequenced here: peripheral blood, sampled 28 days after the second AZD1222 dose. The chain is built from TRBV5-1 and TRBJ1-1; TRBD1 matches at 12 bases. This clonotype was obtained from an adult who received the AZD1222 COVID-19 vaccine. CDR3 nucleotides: TGCGCCAGCAGGTTAGGGACAGGGGGCCACACTGAAGCTTTCTTT. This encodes CASRLGTGGHTEAFF.